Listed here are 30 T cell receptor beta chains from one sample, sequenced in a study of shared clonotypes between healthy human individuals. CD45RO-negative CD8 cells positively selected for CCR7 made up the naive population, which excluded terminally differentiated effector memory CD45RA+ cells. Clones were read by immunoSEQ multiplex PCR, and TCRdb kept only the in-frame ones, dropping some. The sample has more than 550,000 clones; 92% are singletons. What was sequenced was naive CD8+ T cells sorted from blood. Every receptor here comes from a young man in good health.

CDR3: CASNPGTGTRADTQYF. Written as DNA, the CDR3 is TGCGCCAGCAACCCGGGGACCGGGACTAGGGCAGATACGCAGTATTTT. The chain combines TRBV4-1 with TRBJ2-3; 8 positions match TRBD2. This CDR3 has 16 amino acids. From germline, CDR1 is MGHRA and CDR2 YSYEKL. The ends lost 7 bases at V and 4 bases at J; junction bases unmatched: 13.

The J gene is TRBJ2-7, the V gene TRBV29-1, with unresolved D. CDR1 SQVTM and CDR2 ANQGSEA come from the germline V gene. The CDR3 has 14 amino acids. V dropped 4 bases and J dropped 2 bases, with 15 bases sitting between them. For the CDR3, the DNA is TGCAGCGTTGGGATTGAGAACAAACCCTACGAGCAGTACTTC. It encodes CSVGIENKPYEQYF.

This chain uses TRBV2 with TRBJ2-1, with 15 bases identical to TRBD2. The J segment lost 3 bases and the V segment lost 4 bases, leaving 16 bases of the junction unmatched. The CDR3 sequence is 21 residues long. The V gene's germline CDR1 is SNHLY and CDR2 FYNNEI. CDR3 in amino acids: CASSGTSGRANNPYDYNEQFF. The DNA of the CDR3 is TGTGCCAGCAGTGGGACTAGCGGGAGGGCCAATAACCCCTACGACTACAATGAGCAGTTCTTC. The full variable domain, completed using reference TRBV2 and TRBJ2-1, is EPEVTQTPSHQVTQMGQEVILRCVPISNHLYFYWYRQILGQKVEFLVSFYNNEISEKSEIFDDQFSVERPDGSNFTLKIRSTKLEDSAMYFCASSGTSGRANNPYDYNEQFFGPGTRLTVL.

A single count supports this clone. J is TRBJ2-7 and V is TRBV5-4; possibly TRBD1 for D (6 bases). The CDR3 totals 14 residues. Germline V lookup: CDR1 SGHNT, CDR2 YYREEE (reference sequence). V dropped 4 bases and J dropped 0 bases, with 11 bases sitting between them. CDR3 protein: CASSGRGPSYEQYF. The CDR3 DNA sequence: TGTGCCAGCAGCGGCAGGGGACCCTCCTACGAGCAGTACTTC.

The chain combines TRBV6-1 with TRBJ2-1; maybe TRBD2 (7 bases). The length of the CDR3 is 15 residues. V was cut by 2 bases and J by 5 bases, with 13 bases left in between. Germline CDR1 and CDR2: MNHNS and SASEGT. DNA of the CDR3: TGTGCCAGCAGTGAATTTGCGGGGGCGGACAATGAGCAGTTCTTC. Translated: CASSEFAGADNEQFF.

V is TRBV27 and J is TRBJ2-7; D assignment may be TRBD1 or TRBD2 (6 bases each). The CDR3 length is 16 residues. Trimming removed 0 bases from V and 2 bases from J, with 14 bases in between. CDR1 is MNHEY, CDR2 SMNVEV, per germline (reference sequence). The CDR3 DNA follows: TGTGCCAGCAGTTTATCTCGCGGGACACTGACCTACGAGCAGTACTTC. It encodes CASSLSRGTLTYEQYF.

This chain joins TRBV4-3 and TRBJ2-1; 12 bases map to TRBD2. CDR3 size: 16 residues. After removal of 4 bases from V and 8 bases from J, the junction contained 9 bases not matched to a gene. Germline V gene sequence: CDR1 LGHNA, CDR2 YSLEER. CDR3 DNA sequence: TGCGCCAGCAGCCGTGGGACTAGCGGGTGGGAAGATGAGCAGTTCTTC. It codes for CASSRGTSGWEDEQFF.

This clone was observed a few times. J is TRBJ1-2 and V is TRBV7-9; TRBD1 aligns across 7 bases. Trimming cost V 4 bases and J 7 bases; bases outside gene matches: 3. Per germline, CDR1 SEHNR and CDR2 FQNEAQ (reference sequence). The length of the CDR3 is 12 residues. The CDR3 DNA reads TGTGCCAGCAGCTCGACAGGGTTTGGCTACACCTTC. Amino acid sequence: CASSSTGFGYTF. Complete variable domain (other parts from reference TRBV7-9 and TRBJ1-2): DTGVSQNPRHKITKRGQNVTFRCDPISEHNRLYWYRQTLGQGPEFLTYFQNEAQLEKSRLLSDRFSAERPKGSFSTLEIQRTEQGDSAMYLCASSSTGFGYTFGSGTRLTVV.

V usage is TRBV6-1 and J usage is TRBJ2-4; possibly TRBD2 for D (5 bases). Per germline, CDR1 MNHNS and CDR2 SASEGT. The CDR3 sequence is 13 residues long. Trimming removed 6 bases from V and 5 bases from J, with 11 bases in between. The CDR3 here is CASRAGSENIQYF. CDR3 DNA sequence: TGTGCCAGCAGGGCGGGCAGCGAAAACATTCAGTACTTC.

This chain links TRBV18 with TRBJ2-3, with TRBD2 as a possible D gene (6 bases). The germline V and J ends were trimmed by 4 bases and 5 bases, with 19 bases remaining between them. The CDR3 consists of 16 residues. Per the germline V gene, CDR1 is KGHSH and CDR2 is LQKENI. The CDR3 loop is CASSLTLSGAVDTQYF. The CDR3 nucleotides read TGTGCCAGCTCACTAACCCTTTCGGGAGCCGTAGATACGCAGTATTTT.

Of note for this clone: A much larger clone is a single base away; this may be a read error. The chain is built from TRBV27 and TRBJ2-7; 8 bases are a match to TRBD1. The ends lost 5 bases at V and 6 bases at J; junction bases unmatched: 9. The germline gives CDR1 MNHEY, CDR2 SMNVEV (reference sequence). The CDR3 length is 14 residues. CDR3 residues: CASSPGQVGCEQYF. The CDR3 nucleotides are TGTGCCAGCAGTCCGGGACAGGTTGGGTGCGAGCAGTACTTC.

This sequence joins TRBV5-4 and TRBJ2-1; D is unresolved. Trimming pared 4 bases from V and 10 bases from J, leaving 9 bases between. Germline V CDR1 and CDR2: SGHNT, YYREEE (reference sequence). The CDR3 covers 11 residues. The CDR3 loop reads CASSGQQEQFF. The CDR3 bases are TGTGCCAGCAGCGGCCAGCAGGAGCAGTTCTTC.

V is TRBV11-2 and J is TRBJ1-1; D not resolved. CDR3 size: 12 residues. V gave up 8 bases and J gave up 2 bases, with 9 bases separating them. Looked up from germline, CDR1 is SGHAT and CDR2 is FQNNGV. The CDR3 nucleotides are TGTGCCAGCTCCGGGAGTAACACTGAAGCTTTCTTT. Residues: CASSGSNTEAFF.

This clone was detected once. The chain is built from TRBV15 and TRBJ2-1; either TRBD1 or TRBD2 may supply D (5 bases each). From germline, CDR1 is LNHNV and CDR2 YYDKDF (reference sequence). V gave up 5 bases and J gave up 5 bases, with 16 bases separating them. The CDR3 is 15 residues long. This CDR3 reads CATSSGPQQNNEQFF. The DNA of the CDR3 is TGTGCCACCAGCTCGGGACCACAGCAAAACAATGAGCAGTTCTTC. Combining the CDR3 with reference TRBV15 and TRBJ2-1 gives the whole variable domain DAMVIQNPRYQVTQFGKPVTLSCSQTLNHNVMYWYQQKSSQAPKLLFHYYDKDFNNEADTPDNFQSRRPNTSFCFLDIRSPGLGDTAMYLCATSSGPQQNNEQFFGPGTRLTVL.

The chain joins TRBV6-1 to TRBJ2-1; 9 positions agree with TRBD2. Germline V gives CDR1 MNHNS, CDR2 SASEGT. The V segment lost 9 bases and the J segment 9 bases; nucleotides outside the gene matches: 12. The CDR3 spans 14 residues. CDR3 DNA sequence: TGTGCCAGTGTAGCGGGAGTGACCCTAGGTGAGCAGTTCTTC. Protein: CASVAGVTLGEQFF.

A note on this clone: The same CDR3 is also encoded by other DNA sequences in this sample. The CDR3 DNA is TGTGCCAGCAGCTCCCCCGGGCTTACCTACGAGCAGTACTTC. Its protein product is CASSSPGLTYEQYF. This sequence joins TRBV11-2 and TRBJ2-7; D uncertain. Germline-derived CDR1 and CDR2 are SGHAT and FQNNGV. The germline V and J ends were trimmed by 4 bases and 2 bases, with 12 bases remaining between them. The CDR3 runs to 14 residues.

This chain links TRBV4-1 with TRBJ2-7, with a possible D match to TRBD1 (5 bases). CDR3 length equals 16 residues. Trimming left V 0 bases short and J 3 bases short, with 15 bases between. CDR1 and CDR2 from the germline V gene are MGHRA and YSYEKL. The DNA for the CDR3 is TGCGCCAGCAGCCAAGAACTCCAGGGTTTCCTCTACGAGCAGTACTTC. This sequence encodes CASSQELQGFLYEQYF.

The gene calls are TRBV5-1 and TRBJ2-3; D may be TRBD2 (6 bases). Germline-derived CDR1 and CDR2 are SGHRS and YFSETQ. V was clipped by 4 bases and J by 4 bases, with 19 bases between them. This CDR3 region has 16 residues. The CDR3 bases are TGCGCCAGCAGCCCTTTCCTTGGGGGGTACGCAGATACGCAGTATTTT. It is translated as CASSPFLGGYADTQYF.

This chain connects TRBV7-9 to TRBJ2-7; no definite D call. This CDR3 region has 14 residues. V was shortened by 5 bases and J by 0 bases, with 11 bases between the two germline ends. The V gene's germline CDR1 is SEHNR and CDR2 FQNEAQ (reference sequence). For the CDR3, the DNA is TGTGCCAGCAGCACTCAATGGAGCTCCTACGAGCAGTACTTC. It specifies CASSTQWSSYEQYF.

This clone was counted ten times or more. The CDR3 loop is CASRGLGGSGNTIYF. The CDR3 DNA follows: TGCGCCAGCAGGGGCCTTGGCGGCTCTGGAAACACCATATATTTT. J is TRBJ1-3 and V is TRBV10-2, with unresolved D. Germline V gives CDR1 WSHSY, CDR2 SAAADI. Between the trimmed V and J ends, which lost 6 bases and 0 bases, there was a span of 12 bases. CDR3 length: 15 residues.

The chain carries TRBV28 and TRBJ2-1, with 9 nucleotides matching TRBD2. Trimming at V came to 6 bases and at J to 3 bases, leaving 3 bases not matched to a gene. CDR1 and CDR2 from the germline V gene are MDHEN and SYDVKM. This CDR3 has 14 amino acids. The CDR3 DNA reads TGTGCCAGCAGGATAGCGGGAGACTACAATGAGCAGTTCTTC. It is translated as CASRIAGDYNEQFF.

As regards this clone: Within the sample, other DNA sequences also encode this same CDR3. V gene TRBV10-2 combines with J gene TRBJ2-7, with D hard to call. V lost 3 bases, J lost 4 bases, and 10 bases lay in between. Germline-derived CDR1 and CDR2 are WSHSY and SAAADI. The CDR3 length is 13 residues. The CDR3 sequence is CASSESSPYEQYF. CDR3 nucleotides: TGCGCCAGCAGTGAATCTTCCCCTTACGAGCAGTACTTC.

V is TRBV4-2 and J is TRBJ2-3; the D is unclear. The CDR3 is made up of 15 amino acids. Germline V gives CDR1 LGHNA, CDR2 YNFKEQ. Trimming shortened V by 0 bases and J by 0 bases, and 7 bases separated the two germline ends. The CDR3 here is CASSQELGSTDTQYF. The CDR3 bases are TGTGCCAGCAGCCAAGAGTTAGGCAGCACAGATACGCAGTATTTT.

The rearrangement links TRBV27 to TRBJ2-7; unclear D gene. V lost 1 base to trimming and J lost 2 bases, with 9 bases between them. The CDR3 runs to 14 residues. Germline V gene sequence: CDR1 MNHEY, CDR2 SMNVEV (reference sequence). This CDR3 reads CASSLLYSAYEQYF. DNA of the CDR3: TGTGCCAGCAGTTTATTGTACAGCGCCTACGAGCAGTACTTC.

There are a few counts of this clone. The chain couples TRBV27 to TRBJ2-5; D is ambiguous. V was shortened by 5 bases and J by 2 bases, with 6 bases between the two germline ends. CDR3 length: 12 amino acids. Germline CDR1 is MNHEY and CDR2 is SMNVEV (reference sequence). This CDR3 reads CASSDHQETQYF. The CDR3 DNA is TGTGCCAGCAGTGACCATCAAGAGACCCAGTACTTC.

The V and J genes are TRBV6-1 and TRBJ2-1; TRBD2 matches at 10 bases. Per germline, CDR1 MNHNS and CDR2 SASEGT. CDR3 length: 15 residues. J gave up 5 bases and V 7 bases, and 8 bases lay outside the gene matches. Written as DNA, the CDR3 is TGTGCCAGCACTGACGGGACTAGCGTCAACAATGAGCAGTTCTTC. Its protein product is CASTDGTSVNNEQFF.

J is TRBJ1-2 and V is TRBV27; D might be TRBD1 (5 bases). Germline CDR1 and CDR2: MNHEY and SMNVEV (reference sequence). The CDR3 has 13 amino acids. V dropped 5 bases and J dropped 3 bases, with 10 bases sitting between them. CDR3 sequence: CASSTRADYGYTF. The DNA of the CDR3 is TGTGCCAGCAGTACCAGGGCTGACTATGGCTACACCTTC.

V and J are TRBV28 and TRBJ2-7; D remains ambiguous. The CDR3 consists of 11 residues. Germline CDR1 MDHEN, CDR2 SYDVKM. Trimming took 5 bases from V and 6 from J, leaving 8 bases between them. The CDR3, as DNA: TGTGCCAGCAGTACCCTCTCCGAGCAGTACTTC. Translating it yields CASSTLSEQYF.

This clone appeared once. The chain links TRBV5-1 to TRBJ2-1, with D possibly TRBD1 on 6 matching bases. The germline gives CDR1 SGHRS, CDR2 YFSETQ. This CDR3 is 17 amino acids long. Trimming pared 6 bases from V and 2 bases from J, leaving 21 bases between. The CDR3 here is CASTKTGMGTTYNEQFF. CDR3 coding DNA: TGCGCCAGCACCAAAACAGGGATGGGGACCACCTACAATGAGCAGTTCTTC.

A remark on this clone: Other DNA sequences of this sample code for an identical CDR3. This CDR3 reads CASSVGGPNYGYTF. For the CDR3, the DNA is TGTGCCAGCAGCGTAGGGGGACCTAACTATGGCTACACCTTC. The J gene is TRBJ1-2, the V gene TRBV9; D perhaps matches TRBD1 (5 bases). This CDR3 has 14 residues. V dropped 0 bases and J dropped 0 bases, with 6 bases sitting between them. Germline-derived CDR1 and CDR2 are SGDLS and YYNGEE.